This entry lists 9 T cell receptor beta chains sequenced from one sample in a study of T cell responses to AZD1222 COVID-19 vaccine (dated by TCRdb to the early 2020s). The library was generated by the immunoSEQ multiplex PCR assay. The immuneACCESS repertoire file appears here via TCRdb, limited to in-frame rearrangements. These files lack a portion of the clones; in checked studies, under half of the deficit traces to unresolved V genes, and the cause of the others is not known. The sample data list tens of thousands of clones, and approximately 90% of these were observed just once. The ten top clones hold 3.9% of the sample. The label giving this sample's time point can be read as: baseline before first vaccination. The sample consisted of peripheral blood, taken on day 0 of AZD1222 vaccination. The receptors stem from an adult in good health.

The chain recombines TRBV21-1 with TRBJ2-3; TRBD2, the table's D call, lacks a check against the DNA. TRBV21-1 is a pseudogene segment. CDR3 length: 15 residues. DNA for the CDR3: TGTGCCAGCGGCAGGACTTTGGGAGGGGGGGATACGCAGTATTTT. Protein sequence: CASGRTLGGGDTQYF.

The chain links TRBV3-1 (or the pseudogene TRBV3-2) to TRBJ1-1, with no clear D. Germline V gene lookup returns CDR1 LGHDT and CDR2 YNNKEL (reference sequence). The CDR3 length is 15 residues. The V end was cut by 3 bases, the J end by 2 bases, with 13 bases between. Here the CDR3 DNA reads TGTGCCAGCAGCCACGGACCTCTGCGAAACACTGAAGCTTTCTTT. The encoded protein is CASSHGPLRNTEAFF.

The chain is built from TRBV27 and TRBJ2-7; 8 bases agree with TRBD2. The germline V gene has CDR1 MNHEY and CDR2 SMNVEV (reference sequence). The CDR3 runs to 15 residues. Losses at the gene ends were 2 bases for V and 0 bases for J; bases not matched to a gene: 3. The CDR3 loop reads CASSLRGGLSYEQYF. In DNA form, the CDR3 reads TGTGCCAGCAGTTTACGGGGGGGCCTCTCCTACGAGCAGTACTTC.

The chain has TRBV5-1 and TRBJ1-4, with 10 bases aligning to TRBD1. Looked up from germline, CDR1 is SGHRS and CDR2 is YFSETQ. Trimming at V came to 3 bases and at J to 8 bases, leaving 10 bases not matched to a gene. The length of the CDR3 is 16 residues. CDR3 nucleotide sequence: TGCGCCAGCAGCTGGGGTTCGGGGGACAGGGGCGAAAAACTGTTTTTT. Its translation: CASSWGSGDRGEKLFF.

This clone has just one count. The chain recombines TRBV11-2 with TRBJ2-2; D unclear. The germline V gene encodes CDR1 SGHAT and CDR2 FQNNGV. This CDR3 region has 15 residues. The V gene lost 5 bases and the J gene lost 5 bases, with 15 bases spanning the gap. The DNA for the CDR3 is TGTGCCAGCAGCATCAACCCTACAGCTACCGGGGAGCTGTTTTTT. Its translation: CASSINPTATGELFF.

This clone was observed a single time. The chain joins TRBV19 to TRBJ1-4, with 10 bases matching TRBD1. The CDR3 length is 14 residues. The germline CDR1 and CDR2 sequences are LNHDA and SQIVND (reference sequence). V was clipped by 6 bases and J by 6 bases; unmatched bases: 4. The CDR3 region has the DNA TGTGCCAGTAGCTGGACAGGGGGGGATGAAAAACTGTTTTTT. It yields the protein CASSWTGGDEKLFF.

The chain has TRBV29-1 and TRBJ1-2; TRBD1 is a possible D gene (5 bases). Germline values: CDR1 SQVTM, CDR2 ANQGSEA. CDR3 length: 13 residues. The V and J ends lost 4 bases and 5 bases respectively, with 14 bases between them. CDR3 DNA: TGCAGCGTTGTTGGGGCAGCCCTTTATGGCTACACCTTC. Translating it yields CSVVGAALYGYTF.

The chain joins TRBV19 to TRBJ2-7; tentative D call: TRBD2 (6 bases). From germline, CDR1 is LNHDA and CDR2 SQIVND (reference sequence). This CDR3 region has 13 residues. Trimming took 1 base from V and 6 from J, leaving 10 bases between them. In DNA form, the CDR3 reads TGTGCCAGTAGTATAGGCTTCGGGAGCGAGCAGTACTTC. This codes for CASSIGFGSEQYF.

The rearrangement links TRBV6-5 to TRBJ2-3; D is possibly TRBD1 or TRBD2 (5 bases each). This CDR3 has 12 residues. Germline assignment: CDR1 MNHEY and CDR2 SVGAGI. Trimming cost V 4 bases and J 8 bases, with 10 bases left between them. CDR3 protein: CASSLLGATQYF. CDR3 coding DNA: TGTGCCAGCAGTTTACTCGGGGCTACGCAGTATTTT.